A single sample gave rise to the 19 T cell receptor beta chains below, sequenced in a study of blood T cell repertoires in COVID-19 (dated by TCRdb to 2019 to 2021). Library prep was done by the immunoSEQ multiplex PCR assay. TCRdb carries this immuneACCESS record with in-frame sequences only. Its versions omit some clonotypes, under half of them owing to an unresolved V gene in the studies checked, with the rest unexplained. Here the sample has about 480,000 clones; approximately 90% occur a single time. The leading ten clones occupy around 4.4% of the sample. The source material was peripheral blood. The receptors come from a woman younger than 45 with acute or convalescent COVID-19.

The rearrangement uses TRBV2 and TRBJ2-3; 11 bases line up with TRBD1. The CDR3 totals 17 residues. The junction had 12 bases not matched to a gene; V was cut back by 2 bases and J by 8 bases. Germline CDR1 SNHLY, CDR2 FYNNEI. The CDR3 coding sequence is TGTGCCAGCAGTGAACTACCGGGACAGGGGGGTAGTGGTACGCAGTATTTT. Translating it yields CASSELPGQGGSGTQYF.

The gene calls are TRBV4-1 and TRBJ2-1; 13 bases match TRBD2. Unmatched junction bases numbered 8, after V lost 0 bases and J lost 0 bases. Germline assignment: CDR1 MGHRA and CDR2 YSYEKL. The CDR3 is made up of 20 amino acids. In DNA, the CDR3 is TGCGCCAGCAGCCAAGATGCCCGACTAGCGGGGGGCCGCTCCTACAATGAGCAGTTCTTC. This gives the protein CASSQDARLAGGRSYNEQFF.

The rearrangement links TRBV15 to TRBJ1-3; D is uncertain. The V and J ends lost 0 bases and 3 bases respectively, with 9 bases between them. Germline loops: CDR1 LNHNV, CDR2 YYDKDF (reference sequence). This CDR3 comprises 15 residues. CDR3 bases: TGTGCCACCAGCAGAGATCGAAGCCGTGGAAACACCATATATTTT. Its protein is CATSRDRSRGNTIYF.

This chain connects TRBV2 to TRBJ1-5; D unclear. The CDR3 consists of 15 residues. The V end was cut by 1 base, the J end by 0 bases, with 7 bases between. CDR1 and CDR2 from the germline V gene are SNHLY and FYNNEI. The CDR3, as DNA: TGTGCCAGCAGTGAAGGAGCGCTTAGCAATCAGCCCCAGCATTTT. Protein: CASSEGALSNQPQHF. Supplemented by reference TRBV2 and TRBJ1-5, the full variable domain reads EPEVTQTPSHQVTQMGQEVILRCVPISNHLYFYWYRQILGQKVEFLVSFYNNEISEKSEIFDDQFSVERPDGSNFTLKIRSTKLEDSAMYFCASSEGALSNQPQHFGDGTRLSIL.

This chain uses TRBV28 with TRBJ1-5; D gene ambiguous. The CDR3 has 13 amino acids. Germline-derived CDR1 and CDR2 are MDHEN and SYDVKM. Trimming removed 5 bases from V and 0 bases from J, with 5 bases in between. CDR3 coding DNA: TGTGCCAGCAGTCAGTATAGCAATCAGCCCCAGCATTTT. This codes for CASSQYSNQPQHF.

V gene TRBV5-1 combines with J gene TRBJ1-1; tentative D call: TRBD1 (6 bases). The CDR3 has 15 residues. Germline values: CDR1 SGHRS, CDR2 YFSETQ. V lost 5 bases, J lost 1 base, and 15 bases lay in between. Written as DNA, the CDR3 is TGCGCCAGCAGGCTGGACAGTTCTGCGAACACTGAAGCTTTCTTT. Its translation: CASRLDSSANTEAFF.

The chain links TRBV5-6 to TRBJ1-5, with D maybe TRBD1 (5 bases). Trimming removed 4 bases from V and 5 bases from J, with 13 bases in between. Germline lookup yields CDR1 SGHDT and CDR2 YYEEEE. There are 14 residues in the CDR3. The DNA for the CDR3 is TGTGCCAGCAGCAAGGGGTCCCGGCATCAGCCCCAGCATTTT. Its translation is CASSKGSRHQPQHF.

The CDR3 DNA is TGCGCCAGCACCGACTCAACGAGGACCCAGTACTTC. It encodes CASTDSTRTQYF. V gene TRBV10-1 combines with J gene TRBJ2-5; D not certain. Germline V gene sequence: CDR1 WNHNN, CDR2 SYGVQD (reference sequence). The V end was cut by 7 bases, the J end by 7 bases, with 13 bases between. The CDR3 runs to 12 residues.

The chain employs TRBV5-1 and TRBJ2-3; 10 bases are shared with TRBD2. J lost 0 bases, V lost 1 base, and 5 bases had no gene match. The CDR3 length is 17 residues. Germline CDR1 is SGHRS and CDR2 is YFSETQ. The CDR3 protein is CASSLPLAGASTDTQYF. The CDR3 nucleotides are TGCGCCAGCAGCTTGCCCCTAGCGGGGGCTAGCACAGATACGCAGTATTTT.

The chain employs TRBV7-8 and TRBJ2-2, with unresolved D. CDR3 length equals 15 residues. CDR1 and CDR2 (germline): SGHVS, FQNEAQ. Trimming took 4 bases from V and 0 from J, leaving 9 bases between them. CDR3 loop: CASSSATANTGELFF. The CDR3 DNA sequence: TGTGCCAGCAGCTCCGCCACGGCGAACACCGGGGAGCTGTTTTTT.

V is TRBV11-2 and J is TRBJ2-7, with D uncertain. This CDR3 is built from 19 residues. The V end was cut by 1 base, the J end by 5 bases, with 27 bases between. Germline CDR1 SGHAT, CDR2 FQNNGV. CDR3: CASSLGIGAARPHSHEQYF. Here the CDR3 DNA reads TGTGCCAGCAGCTTAGGGATAGGCGCCGCCAGGCCCCACTCGCACGAGCAGTACTTC.

The chain combines TRBV4-1 with TRBJ1-4; D is unresolved. Germline loops: CDR1 MGHRA, CDR2 YSYEKL. Trimming cost V 4 bases and J 4 bases, with 13 bases left between them. The CDR3 has 15 residues. CDR3 residues: CASSPPDGVNEKLFF. In nucleotides, the CDR3 is TGCGCCAGCAGCCCACCTGACGGGGTTAATGAAAAACTGTTTTTT.

The V call is TRBV3-1 (or the pseudogene TRBV3-2), the J call TRBJ1-2; D is unclear. V lost 1 base, J lost 5 bases, and 8 bases lay in between. CDR3 size: 13 residues. The germline V gene encodes CDR1 LGHDT and CDR2 YNNKEL (reference sequence). CDR3 in amino acids: CASSQGGWYGYTF. The CDR3 DNA reads TGTGCCAGCAGCCAAGGAGGGTGGTATGGCTACACCTTC.

The chain links TRBV30 to TRBJ2-3, with a weak D call TRBD2 (6 bases). Trimming removed 0 bases at V and 11 bases at J, with 12 bases between. Germline V CDR1 and CDR2: GTSNPN, SVGIG (reference sequence). The CDR3 length is 12 residues. The CDR3 reads CAWSVPGTQQYF. The CDR3 nucleotides read TGTGCCTGGAGTGTTCCCGGGACTCAGCAGTATTTT.

The chain employs TRBV18 and TRBJ2-3; TRBD1 agrees at 7 bases. Germline lookup yields CDR1 KGHSH and CDR2 LQKENI. Trimming at V came to 3 bases and at J to 8 bases, leaving 5 bases not matched to a gene. The CDR3 contains 13 residues. CDR3 nucleotide sequence: TGTGCCAGCTCACCCGGGACAGTCGCTACGCAGTATTTT. The encoded protein is CASSPGTVATQYF.

This chain links TRBV20-1 with TRBJ2-5; a possible D gene is TRBD2 (5 bases). The germline V and J ends were trimmed by 3 bases and 3 bases, with 14 bases remaining between them. The germline V gene encodes CDR1 DFQATT and CDR2 SNEGSKA (reference sequence). The CDR3 is 14 residues long. The CDR3 DNA follows: TGCAGTGCTAGTTCGACTACACCCGAAGAGACCCAGTACTTC. This encodes CSASSTTPEETQYF.

This chain uses TRBV7-3 with TRBJ2-7; a possible D gene is TRBD2 (6 bases). Trimming removed 1 base at V and 1 base at J, with 8 bases between. The germline V gene has CDR1 SGHTA and CDR2 FQGTGA. The CDR3 spans 14 residues. The CDR3 nucleotides are TGTGCCAGCAGCTTAAACGGGGGATCCTACGAGCAGTACTTC. Translation gives CASSLNGGSYEQYF.

V gene TRBV7-3 combines with J gene TRBJ2-2; TRBD2 matches at 11 bases. Trimming cost V 4 bases and J 2 bases; bases outside gene matches: 6. The CDR3 runs 17 residues. Germline V CDR1 and CDR2: SGHTA, FQGTGA. The CDR3 here is CASSSLLAGANTGELFF. DNA for the CDR3: TGTGCCAGCAGCTCCTTACTAGCGGGGGCTAACACCGGGGAGCTGTTTTTT.

The J gene is TRBJ2-5, the V gene TRBV7-9; TRBD1 aligns across 10 bases. This CDR3 has 16 residues. The V and J ends lost 2 bases and 4 bases, in that order; junction bases with no gene match: 7. Looked up from germline, CDR1 is SEHNR and CDR2 is FQNEAQ (reference sequence). In DNA form, the CDR3 reads TGTGCCAGCAGCTTATGGGGACAGGGGCCACTAGAGACCCAGTACTTC. Its translation is CASSLWGQGPLETQYF.